The 23 T cell receptor beta chains presented below share a single source sample, sequenced in a study of shared clonotypes between healthy human individuals. This table comes from immunoSEQ multiplex PCR, and its TCRdb copy is limited to in-frame clones, with some not included. In the table there are approximately 1,000,000 clones, approximately 80% of which are singletons. The sample taken for sequencing was memory CD4+ T cells from PBMCs. Indicated subset: CD45RA-negative fraction. These receptors all come from a young man in good health. Some clones in this sample may be carry-over from other donors' samples.

DNA for the CDR3: TGTGCCAGCAGCTCTCAGCCGGGGACCGAGCAGTACTTC. Protein product: CASSSQPGTEQYF. The chain joins TRBV7-3 to TRBJ2-7; either TRBD1 or TRBD2 may fit D (5 bases each). The CDR3 totals 13 residues. Germline CDR1 is SGHTA and CDR2 is FQGTGA. The V end was cut by 4 bases, the J end by 6 bases, with 13 bases between.

The V call is TRBV9, the J call TRBJ2-5; 12 bases agree with TRBD1. Trimming removed 3 bases from V and 5 bases from J; junction bases left unmatched: 5. The CDR3 covers 15 residues. Germline loops: CDR1 SGDLS, CDR2 YYNGEE. CDR3 nucleotides: TGTGCCAGCAGCGCCGGGACAGGGGGCGCGGAGACCCAGTACTTC. Translating it yields CASSAGTGGAETQYF.

This clone was seen a handful of times. The sample contains more than one DNA sequence encoding this CDR3. This chain joins TRBV4-2 and TRBJ1-2; 10 bases fit TRBD1. The V gene end was trimmed by 0 bases and the J gene end by 2 bases; junction bases not matched to a gene: 3. Germline V lookup: CDR1 LGHNA, CDR2 YNFKEQ. CDR3 length equals 16 residues. The CDR3 sequence: CASSQDQGQGNYGYTF. The CDR3 bases are TGTGCCAGCAGCCAAGATCAGGGACAGGGGAACTATGGCTACACCTTC.

Remarks on this clone: This same CDR3 is encoded by further DNA sequences in the sample. The rearrangement links TRBV9 to TRBJ2-2, with unresolved D. The CDR3 contains 14 residues. Trimming cost V 0 bases and J 3 bases, with 6 bases left between them. The germline V gene encodes CDR1 SGDLS and CDR2 YYNGEE. The CDR3 DNA follows: TGTGCCAGCAGCGTAGACGGGTACACCGGGGAGCTGTTTTTT. It codes for CASSVDGYTGELFF.

The gene calls are TRBV6-4 and TRBJ2-7; D possibly corresponds to TRBD1 (6 bases). The CDR3 has 17 residues. Between the trimmed V and J ends, which lost 5 bases and 0 bases, there was a span of 20 bases. Germline V gene sequence: CDR1 MRHNA, CDR2 SNTAGT. The CDR3 nucleotides are TGTGCCAGCAGTTCACGGAGTTACAGGGCTCGCTCCTACGAGCAGTACTTC. This translates into CASSSRSYRARSYEQYF.

This chain uses TRBV4-3 with TRBJ2-1, with a weak D call TRBD2 (7 bases). The CDR3 length is 13 residues. Trimming removed 2 bases from V and 10 bases from J, with 12 bases in between. Germline-derived CDR1 and CDR2 are LGHNA and YSLEER. The CDR3 sequence is CASSQLGGDEQFF. In DNA, the CDR3 is TGCGCCAGCAGCCAACTAGGGGGGGACGAGCAGTTCTTC.

V and J are TRBV2 and TRBJ2-2; no definite D call. Germline CDR1 SNHLY, CDR2 FYNNEI. V was trimmed by 6 bases and J by 5 bases, leaving 7 bases between them. The CDR3 is made up of 12 amino acids. The CDR3 sequence is CASSPETGELFF. DNA of the CDR3: TGTGCCAGCAGCCCAGAGACCGGGGAGCTGTTTTTT.

V is TRBV7-3 and J is TRBJ1-1; 7 positions agree with TRBD1. The J segment lost 4 bases and the V segment lost 4 bases, leaving 6 bases of the junction unmatched. The germline V gene encodes CDR1 SGHTA and CDR2 FQGTGA. The CDR3 sequence is 14 residues long. The CDR3 protein is CASSSRQGGTEAFF. The CDR3 region has the DNA TGTGCCAGCAGCTCCCGACAGGGTGGCACTGAAGCTTTCTTT.

The rearrangement links TRBV18 to TRBJ2-1; 15 bases align to TRBD2. There are 18 residues in the CDR3. The trim removed 3 bases at V and 3 bases at J, leaving 6 bases unmatched. CDR1 and CDR2 (germline): KGHSH, LQKENI. This CDR3 reads CASSPGGLAGGLYNEQFF. Written as DNA, the CDR3 is TGTGCCAGCTCACCGGGGGGACTAGCGGGAGGTCTCTACAATGAGCAGTTCTTC.

The rearrangement uses TRBV7-2 and TRBJ1-2; possible D gene TRBD1, 5 bases. V shed 0 bases and J shed 4 bases, with 12 bases lying between them. CDR3 length: 15 amino acids. Germline values: CDR1 SGHTA, CDR2 FQGNSA. The CDR3 region has the DNA TGTGCCAGCAGCTTAGCACGGCAGGGATCCTATGGCTACACCTTC. Translated: CASSLARQGSYGYTF.

V gene TRBV11-1 combines with J gene TRBJ2-3, with 7 bases lining up with TRBD2. This CDR3 spans 14 amino acids. Germline loops: CDR1 SGHAT, CDR2 FQDESV (reference sequence). V was clipped by 2 bases and J by 3 bases; unmatched bases: 2. The CDR3: CASSLLAVTDTQYF. As DNA, the CDR3 is TGTGCCAGCAGCTTACTAGCGGTGACAGATACGCAGTATTTT.

The chain combines TRBV29-1 with TRBJ2-1; D is possibly TRBD1 (5 bases). The CDR3 loop spans 12 amino acids. The V gene lost 4 bases and the J gene lost 5 bases, with 9 bases spanning the gap. Germline assignment: CDR1 SQVTM and CDR2 ANQGSEA. The CDR3 is CSVVRGNNEQFF. DNA of the CDR3: TGCAGCGTTGTTAGGGGCAACAATGAGCAGTTCTTC.

This chain links TRBV11-1 with TRBJ2-5; no clear D. This CDR3 is 14 amino acids long. Trimming cost V 5 bases and J 2 bases, with 12 bases left between them. The germline CDR1 and CDR2 sequences are SGHAT and FQDESV (reference sequence). CDR3 residues: CASSQSPWQETQYF. The CDR3 DNA is TGTGCCAGCAGCCAGTCCCCATGGCAAGAGACCCAGTACTTC.

J is TRBJ1-3 and V is TRBV11-2; no clear D. CDR3 length: 14 amino acids. V was shortened by 2 bases and J by 2 bases, with 7 bases between the two germline ends. Per the germline V gene, CDR1 is SGHAT and CDR2 is FQNNGV. For the CDR3, the DNA is TGTGCCAGCAGCTTATCAGTTCCTGGAAACACCATATATTTT. It yields the protein CASSLSVPGNTIYF.

The rearrangement links TRBV9 to TRBJ1-2, with no clear D. Germline lookup yields CDR1 SGDLS and CDR2 YYNGEE. CDR3 length: 13 residues. V lost 4 bases and J 3 bases, leaving 10 bases between the germline ends. The CDR3 here is CASSPRAYYGYTF. For the CDR3, the DNA is TGTGCCAGCAGCCCCCGGGCCTACTATGGCTACACCTTC.

The chain has TRBV10-3 and TRBJ1-2, with 9 bases lining up with TRBD1. V was pared by 7 bases and J by 2 bases, with 5 bases of the junction left unmatched. The CDR3 has 14 residues. The germline gives CDR1 ENHRY, CDR2 SYGVKD. The CDR3 reads CAITMGQGNYGYTF. The CDR3 DNA is TGTGCCATCACAATGGGACAGGGCAACTATGGCTACACCTTC.

The V and J genes are TRBV6-5 and TRBJ2-3; a weak D match, TRBD2 (5 bases). Germline V gene sequence: CDR1 MNHEY, CDR2 SVGAGI. Trimming cost V 6 bases and J 9 bases, with 19 bases left between them. The CDR3 has 14 amino acids. The CDR3 DNA is TGTGCCAGCAGCCCGGTAGGAGGCCGCCGCACGCAGTATTTT. It specifies CASSPVGGRRTQYF.

This chain uses TRBV6-5 with TRBJ2-3; 7 bases align to TRBD1. From germline, CDR1 is MNHEY and CDR2 SVGAGI. The CDR3 is 15 residues long. Losses at the gene ends were 5 bases for V and 2 bases for J; bases not matched to a gene: 7. The CDR3 DNA follows: TGTGCCAGCAGTGCTACAGGGGCGAACACAGATACGCAGTATTTT. Protein product: CASSATGANTDTQYF.

The rearrangement links TRBV5-1 to TRBJ2-7, with D uncertain. This CDR3 spans 16 amino acids. The V gene's germline CDR1 is SGHRS and CDR2 YFSETQ. The V gene lost 0 bases and the J gene lost 6 bases, with 19 bases spanning the gap. CDR3 DNA: TGCGCCAGCAGCTTGGGGTGGTCAGGCGTAGCCTCCGAGCAGTACTTC. Protein: CASSLGWSGVASEQYF.

The gene calls are TRBV7-9 and TRBJ1-1; D gene ambiguous. CDR1 is SEHNR and CDR2 is FQNEAQ in the germline V gene (reference sequence). The length of the CDR3 is 15 residues. V lost 0 bases, J lost 5 bases, and 13 bases lay in between. In DNA, the CDR3 is TGTGCCAGCAGCTTAGCCCCGGCCAGACCGACTGAAGCTTTCTTT. It translates to CASSLAPARPTEAFF.

CDR3 nucleotide sequence: TGCGCCAGCAGCGTGGGGGACGGGTCTAACTATGGCTACACCTTC. Protein: CASSVGDGSNYGYTF. The chain carries TRBV5-1 and TRBJ1-2; possible D gene TRBD1, 5 bases. The CDR3 contains 15 residues. Germline V gives CDR1 SGHRS, CDR2 YFSETQ. V was cut by 4 bases and J by 0 bases, with 13 bases left in between. The full variable domain, with the rest looked up from reference TRBV5-1 and TRBJ1-2, is KAGVTQTPRYLIKTRGQQVTLSCSPISGHRSVSWYQQTPGQGLQFLFEYFSETQRNKGNFPGRFSGRQFSNSRSEMNVSTLELGDSALYLCASSVGDGSNYGYTFGSGTRLTVV.

The chain joins TRBV7-2 to TRBJ2-1; 14 bases align to TRBD2. CDR3 size: 16 residues. Germline V CDR1 and CDR2: SGHTA, FQGNSA. V lost 5 bases and J lost 10; bases outside the gene matches: 10. For the CDR3, the DNA is TGTGCCAGCAGCCGACAGTGGACTAGCGGGAGGATCGAGCAGTTCTTC. It encodes CASSRQWTSGRIEQFF.

The rearrangement joins TRBV5-1 to TRBJ1-4, with TRBD1 matching over 10 bases. V was clipped by 2 bases and J by 3 bases; unmatched bases: 7. Germline V CDR1 and CDR2: SGHRS, YFSETQ. The CDR3 totals 17 residues. The CDR3 nucleotides read TGCGCCAGCAGCTTTGGACAGGGGGTCGGCTCTAATGAAAAACTGTTTTTT. It yields the protein CASSFGQGVGSNEKLFF.